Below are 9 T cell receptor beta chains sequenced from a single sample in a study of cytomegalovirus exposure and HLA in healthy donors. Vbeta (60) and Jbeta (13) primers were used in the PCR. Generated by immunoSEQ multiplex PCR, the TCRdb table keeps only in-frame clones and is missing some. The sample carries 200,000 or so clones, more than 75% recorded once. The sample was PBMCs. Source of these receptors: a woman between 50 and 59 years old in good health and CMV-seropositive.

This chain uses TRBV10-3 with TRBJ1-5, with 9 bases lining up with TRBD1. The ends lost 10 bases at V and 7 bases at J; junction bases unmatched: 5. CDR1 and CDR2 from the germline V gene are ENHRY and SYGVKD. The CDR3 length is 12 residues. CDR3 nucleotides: TGTGCCACCGGGACAGGGCCCCAGCCCCAGCATTTT. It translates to CATGTGPQPQHF.

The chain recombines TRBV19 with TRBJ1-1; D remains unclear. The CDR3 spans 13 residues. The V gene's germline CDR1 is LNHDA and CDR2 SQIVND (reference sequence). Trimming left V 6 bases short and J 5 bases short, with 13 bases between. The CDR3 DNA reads TGTGCCAGTAGCTCAGCGGGATCGACTGAAGCTTTCTTT. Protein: CASSSAGSTEAFF. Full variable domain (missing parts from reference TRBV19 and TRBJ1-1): DGGITQSPKYLFRKEGQNVTLSCEQNLNHDAMYWYRQDPGQGLRLIYYSQIVNDFQKGDIAEGYSVSREKKESFPLTVTSAQKNPTAFYLCASSSAGSTEAFFGQGTRLTVV.

In DNA form, the CDR3 reads TGTGCCAGCAGCCGCAGGGCAGCGGGAGAGCTTGAGCAGTACTTC. Translated: CASSRRAAGELEQYF. This chain links TRBV7-2 with TRBJ2-7; 8 positions match TRBD2. CDR3 size: 15 residues. Germline loops: CDR1 SGHTA, CDR2 FQGNSA. V was pared by 5 bases and J by 7 bases, with 13 bases of the junction left unmatched. Combining the CDR3 with reference TRBV7-2 and TRBJ2-7 gives the whole variable domain GAGVSQSPSNKVTEKGKDVELRCDPISGHTALYWYRQSLGQGLEFLIYFQGNSAPDKSGLPSDRFSAERTGGSVSTLTIQRTQQEDSAVYLCASSRRAAGELEQYFGPGTRLTVT.

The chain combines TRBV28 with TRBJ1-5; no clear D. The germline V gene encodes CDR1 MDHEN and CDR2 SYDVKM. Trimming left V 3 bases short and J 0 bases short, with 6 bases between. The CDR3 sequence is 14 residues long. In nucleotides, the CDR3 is TGTGCCAGCAGTTTCCAGTATAGCAATCAGCCCCAGCATTTT. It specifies CASSFQYSNQPQHF.

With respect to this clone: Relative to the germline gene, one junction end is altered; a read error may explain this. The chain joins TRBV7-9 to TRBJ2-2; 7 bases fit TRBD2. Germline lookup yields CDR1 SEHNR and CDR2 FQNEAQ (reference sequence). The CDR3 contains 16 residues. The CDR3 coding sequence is TGTTCCAGCAGCCCACTAGGACTAGTCTCCACCGGGGAGCTGTTTTTT. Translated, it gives CSSSPLGLVSTGELFF.

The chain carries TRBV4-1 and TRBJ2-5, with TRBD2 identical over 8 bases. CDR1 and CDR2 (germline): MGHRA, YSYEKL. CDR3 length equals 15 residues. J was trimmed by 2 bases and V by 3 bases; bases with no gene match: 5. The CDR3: CASSQTGTSQETQYF. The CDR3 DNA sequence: TGCGCCAGCAGCCAGACCGGGACTAGTCAAGAGACCCAGTACTTC.

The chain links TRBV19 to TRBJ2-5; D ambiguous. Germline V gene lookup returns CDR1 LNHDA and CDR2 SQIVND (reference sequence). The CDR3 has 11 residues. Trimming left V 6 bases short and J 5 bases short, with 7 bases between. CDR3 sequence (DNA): TGTGCCAGTAGGGGCCGGGAGACCCAGTACTTC. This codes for CASRGRETQYF.

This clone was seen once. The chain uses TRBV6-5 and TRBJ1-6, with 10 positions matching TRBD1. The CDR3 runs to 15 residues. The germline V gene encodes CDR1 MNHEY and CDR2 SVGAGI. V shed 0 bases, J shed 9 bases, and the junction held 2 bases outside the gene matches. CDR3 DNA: TGTGCCAGCAGTTACTCCGGGACAGGGGCTTCACCCCTCCACTTT. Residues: CASSYSGTGASPLHF.

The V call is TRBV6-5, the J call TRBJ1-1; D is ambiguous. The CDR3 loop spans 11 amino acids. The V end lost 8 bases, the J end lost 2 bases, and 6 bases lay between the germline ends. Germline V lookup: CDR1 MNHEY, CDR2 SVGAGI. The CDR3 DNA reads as TGTGCCAGCGTACACAACACTGAAGCTTTCTTT. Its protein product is CASVHNTEAFF.